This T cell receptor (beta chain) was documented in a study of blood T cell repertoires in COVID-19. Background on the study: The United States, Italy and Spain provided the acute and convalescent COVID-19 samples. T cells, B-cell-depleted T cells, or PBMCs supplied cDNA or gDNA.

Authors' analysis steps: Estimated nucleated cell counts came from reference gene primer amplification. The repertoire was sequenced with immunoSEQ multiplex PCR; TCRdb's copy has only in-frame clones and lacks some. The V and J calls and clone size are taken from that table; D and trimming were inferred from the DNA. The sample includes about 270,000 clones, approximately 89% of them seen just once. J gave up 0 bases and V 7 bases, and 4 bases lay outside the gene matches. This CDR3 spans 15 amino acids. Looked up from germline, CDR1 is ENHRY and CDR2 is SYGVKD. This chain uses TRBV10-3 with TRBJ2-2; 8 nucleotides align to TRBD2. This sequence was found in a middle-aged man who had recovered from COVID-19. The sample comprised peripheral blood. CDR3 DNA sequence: TGTGCCATCATGGCGGGAGGACCGAACACCGGGGAGCTGTTTTTT. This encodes CAIMAGGPNTGELFF.